Each of the 13 T cell receptor beta chains below was sequenced from the same sample in a study of Graves' ophthalmopathy and Graves' hyperthyroidism. Amplified material comprised TCR beta CDR3 regions derived from RNA transcripts. In the first round, RT-PCR was carried out with HTBI primers, and a multiplex PCR formed the second round. MiXCR, run by TCRdb on the multiplex PCR reads, gives a single entry per CDR3 protein. Seen here are about 500,000 distinct CDR3 sequences, about an eighth observed once, and the top ten hold roughly 10%. Sequenced: blood. These TCRs come from a woman in her 30s with Graves' ophthalmopathy.

In this sample, this clonotype turned up many times. The rearrangement links TRBV7-2 to TRBJ1-2; D remains ambiguous. Germline V gives CDR1 SGHTA, CDR2 FQGNSA. The germline V and J ends were trimmed by 5 bases and 0 bases, with 13 bases remaining between them. CDR3 size: 15 residues. DNA for the CDR3: TGTGCCAGCAGCCCCTCCCTCTTCTCTAACTATGGCTACACCTTC. It specifies CASSPSLFSNYGYTF.

The rearrangement joins TRBV18 to TRBJ2-2; 9 bases fit TRBD1. The CDR3 has 16 amino acids. Germline V lookup: CDR1 KGHSH, CDR2 LQKENI. V lost 4 bases and J lost 6; bases outside the gene matches: 9. DNA for the CDR3: TGTGCCAGCTCACACCTTGACAGGGGGTCCGCCGGGGAGCTGTTTTTT. Translated, it gives CASSHLDRGSAGELFF.

Details on this clonotype: This may come from a read error, since a much larger clone is one base off. The genes are TRBV20-1 and TRBJ1-1; TRBD1 is a possible D gene (6 bases). Germline CDR1 is DFQATT and CDR2 is SNEGSKA (reference sequence). This CDR3 contains 13 residues. In DNA form, the CDR3 reads TGCAGTGCTTATGAAGGGGGTTTTACTGAAGCTTGCTTT. It yields the protein CSAYEGGFTEACF.

This clonotype was found many times. J is TRBJ1-1 and V is TRBV6-5; D uncertain. CDR3 length equals 12 residues. From germline, CDR1 is MNHEY and CDR2 SVGAGI. The V and J ends lost 4 bases and 3 bases respectively, with 6 bases between them. The CDR3: CASSWTDTEAFF. CDR3 nucleotide sequence: TGTGCCAGCAGTTGGACGGACACTGAAGCTTTCTTT.

This clonotype showed up many times. The CDR3 region is CASSSRRGLDEAFF. As DNA, the CDR3 is TGTGCCAGCAGTTCCCGCAGGGGGCTTGATGAAGCTTTCTTT. This sequence joins TRBV6-5 and TRBJ1-1; 8 bases line up with TRBD1. V was pared by 4 bases and J by 7 bases, with 8 bases of the junction left unmatched. CDR3 length equals 14 residues. Germline assignment: CDR1 MNHEY and CDR2 SVGAGI.

This clonotype was seen at least ten times. The gene calls are TRBV20-1 and TRBJ1-2, with no clear D. The V and J ends lost 1 base and 0 bases respectively, with 9 bases between them. Per germline, CDR1 DFQATT and CDR2 SNEGSKA (reference sequence). This CDR3 comprises 14 residues. The CDR3 is CSARGSTSNYGYTF. The CDR3 DNA follows: TGCAGTGCTAGAGGAAGCACATCTAACTATGGCTACACCTTC.

This clonotype was recorded at least ten times. The rearrangement joins TRBV6-2 or TRBV6-3 to TRBJ2-5; TRBD1 matches at 8 bases. V shed 5 bases, J shed 4 bases, and the junction held 12 bases outside the gene matches. The CDR3 runs 16 residues. CDR1 and CDR2 (germline): MNHEY, SVGEGT. This chain's CDR3 is CASSHPAGTGRETQYF. CDR3 DNA sequence: TGTGCCAGCAGTCATCCGGCCGGGACAGGAAGAGAGACCCAGTACTTC.

In this sample, this clonotype turned up many times. The chain carries TRBV28 and TRBJ1-2, with unresolved D. Looked up from germline, CDR1 is MDHEN and CDR2 is SYDVKM. The length of the CDR3 is 14 residues. Between the trimmed V and J ends, which lost 1 base and 2 bases, there was a span of 8 bases. The chain's CDR3 is CASSLFGGNYGYTF. CDR3 bases: TGTGCCAGCAGTTTATTCGGCGGGAACTATGGCTACACCTTC.

This clonotype came up many times. The chain couples TRBV15 to TRBJ2-7, with TRBD1 matching over 8 bases. The CDR3 is made up of 14 amino acids. Losses at the gene ends were 3 bases for V and 3 bases for J; bases not matched to a gene: 4. Germline V gene sequence: CDR1 LNHNV, CDR2 YYDKDF (reference sequence). The CDR3 sequence is CATSRRQGLYEQYF. As DNA, the CDR3 is TGTGCCACCAGCAGGAGACAGGGGCTCTACGAGCAGTACTTC.

The gene calls are TRBV19 and TRBJ1-3; D is uncertain. Germline loops: CDR1 LNHDA, CDR2 SQIVND (reference sequence). Deletions cut 5 bases from V and 2 bases from J, with 10 bases between. The CDR3 spans 14 residues. CDR3 sequence reads: CASSVLGTGNTIYF. CDR3 DNA: TGTGCCAGTAGTGTGCTCGGAACTGGAAACACCATATATTTT. Variable domain in full (rest from reference TRBV19 and TRBJ1-3): DGGITQSPKYLFRKEGQNVTLSCEQNLNHDAMYWYRQDPGQGLRLIYYSQIVNDFQKGDIAEGYSVSREKKESFPLTVTSAQKNPTAFYLCASSVLGTGNTIYFGEGSWLTVV.

At least ten counts were recorded for this clonotype. The V call is TRBV6-5, the J call TRBJ1-2; a possible D gene is TRBD1 (6 bases). The germline V gene has CDR1 MNHEY and CDR2 SVGAGI. The V and J ends lost 2 bases and 4 bases respectively, with 8 bases between them. This CDR3 region has 13 residues. CDR3 sequence (DNA): TGTGCCAGCAGTTACGAGGGGGTCTATGGCTACACCTTC. Translation: CASSYEGVYGYTF.

This clonotype was detected ten times or more. This chain links TRBV10-3 with TRBJ1-2; tentatively, D is TRBD1 (6 bases). Germline V gene data show CDR1 as ENHRY and CDR2 as SYGVKD. The germline V and J ends were trimmed by 2 bases and 3 bases, with 19 bases remaining between them. The CDR3 loop spans 17 amino acids. The CDR3 region is CAISEPRLQGMDYGYTF. The CDR3 nucleotides are TGTGCCATCAGTGAGCCCCGATTACAGGGCATGGACTATGGCTACACCTTC.

This clonotype has a count of ten or more. The chain joins TRBV11-1 to TRBJ2-7; TRBD1 is a possible D gene (5 bases). From germline, CDR1 is SGHAT and CDR2 FQDESV (reference sequence). The CDR3 sequence is 13 residues long. V lost 5 bases and J lost 3, with 11 bases in between. CDR3 protein: CASSRQYLYEQYF. The CDR3 DNA reads TGTGCCAGCAGCCGACAGTACCTCTACGAGCAGTACTTC.